The clone carrying this TCR beta chain showed up just a few times. This entry is derived from a study of CD8 T cells in ankylosing spondylitis. TCRdb reprocessed the 5' RACE reads via MiXCR and lists one record per CDR3 protein. The data show over 200,000 distinct CDR3 sequences, with more than 9% seen just once and roughly 23% held by the top ten. Germline V gene data show CDR1 as SQVTM and CDR2 as ANQGSEA. The CDR3 has 13 amino acids. V was pared by 3 bases and J by 7 bases, with 15 bases between. Sequencing was carried out using blood, either unsorted or a sorted T cell fraction (not recorded which). This TCR was recovered from a male donor with ankylosing spondylitis or in good health (not recorded which). The V gene is TRBV29-1, the J gene TRBJ2-5, with D perhaps TRBD1 or TRBD2 (5 bases each). The CDR3 DNA reads TGCAGCGTTGACGGGACGGCGATAGGGACCCAGTACTTC. Its protein is CSVDGTAIGTQYF.